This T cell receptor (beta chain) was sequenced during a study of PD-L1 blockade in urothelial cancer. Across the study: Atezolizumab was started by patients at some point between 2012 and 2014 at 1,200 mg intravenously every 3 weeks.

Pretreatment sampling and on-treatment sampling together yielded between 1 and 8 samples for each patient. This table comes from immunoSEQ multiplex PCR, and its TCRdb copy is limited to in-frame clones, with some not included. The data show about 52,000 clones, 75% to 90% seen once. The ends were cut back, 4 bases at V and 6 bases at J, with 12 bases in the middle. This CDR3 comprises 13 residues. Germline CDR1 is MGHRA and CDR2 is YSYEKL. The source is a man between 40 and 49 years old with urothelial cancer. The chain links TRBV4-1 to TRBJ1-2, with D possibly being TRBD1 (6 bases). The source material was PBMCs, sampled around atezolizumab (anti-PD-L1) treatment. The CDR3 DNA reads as TGCGCCAGCAGCCTTACAGGGCTGGATGGCTACACCTTC. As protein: CASSLTGLDGYTF.